This entry lists 25 T cell receptor beta chains sequenced from one sample in a study of shared clonotypes between healthy human individuals. The method was immunoSEQ multiplex PCR; TCRdb's version includes in-frame clones alone and lacks a portion of them. This sample has some 2.1 million clones, with around 95% found just once. Sequenced input: naive CD4+ T cells sorted from blood. Subset here: CD45RA+ positively selected. The receptors shown here come from a man aged 18 to 29 in good health.

The V gene is TRBV6-4, the J gene TRBJ1-2, with D possibly being TRBD1 (5 bases). Germline CDR1 MRHNA, CDR2 SNTAGT. The CDR3 consists of 12 residues. V was trimmed by 6 bases and J by 4 bases, leaving 9 bases between them. This CDR3 is CASSGTRYGYTF. The CDR3 DNA reads as TGTGCCAGCAGCGGGACCCGCTATGGCTACACCTTC.

Points on this clone: Other DNA sequences in the same sample also yield this CDR3. V and J are TRBV5-1 and TRBJ2-7; D is possibly TRBD2 (6 bases). The CDR3 is 15 residues long. V lost 0 bases, J lost 1 base, and 11 bases lay in between. The germline gives CDR1 SGHRS, CDR2 YFSETQ. This CDR3 is CASSLEGTASYEQYF. Written as DNA, the CDR3 is TGCGCCAGCAGCTTGGAGGGGACTGCTTCCTACGAGCAGTACTTC.

This chain connects TRBV5-6 to TRBJ1-4, with 8 bases matching TRBD1. The V gene's germline CDR1 is SGHDT and CDR2 YYEEEE. The junction had 6 bases not matched to a gene; V was cut back by 3 bases and J by 5 bases. The CDR3 extends over 15 amino acids. Here the CDR3 reads CASSSLTGENEKLFF. In nucleotides, the CDR3 is TGTGCCAGCAGCTCATTGACAGGGGAGAATGAAAAACTGTTTTTT.

The genes are TRBV6-1 and TRBJ1-2; maybe TRBD1 (5 bases). CDR3 length equals 14 residues. Germline V gene lookup returns CDR1 MNHNS and CDR2 SASEGT. With 8 bases removed from V and 6 bases from J, the gap between germline ends came to 19 bases. The CDR3 protein is CASVFGRVENGYTF. DNA of the CDR3: TGTGCCAGCGTTTTTGGCAGGGTGGAAAATGGCTACACCTTC.

J is TRBJ2-3 and V is TRBV29-1; 7 bases match TRBD2. The CDR3 runs to 12 residues. The junction had 5 bases not matched to a gene; V was cut back by 5 bases and J by 6 bases. CDR1 and CDR2 from the germline V gene are SQVTM and ANQGSEA. This CDR3 is CSVSSGMDTQYF. The CDR3 nucleotides are TGCAGCGTTTCGAGCGGGATGGATACGCAGTATTTT.

The DNA for the CDR3 is TGCGCCAGCAGTCCCATGACAGCGAAGAACACTGAAGCTTTCTTT. Translation: CASSPMTAKNTEAFF. The chain combines TRBV4-1 with TRBJ1-1, with D perhaps matching TRBD1 (5 bases). With 6 bases removed from V and 1 base from J, the gap between germline ends came to 15 bases. Germline CDR1 reads MGHRA; CDR2 reads YSYEKL. The CDR3 has 15 residues.

This rearrangement joins TRBV7-9 to TRBJ2-5; the D gene is possibly TRBD2 (6 bases). Germline V lookup: CDR1 SEHNR, CDR2 FQNEAQ (reference sequence). The CDR3 extends over 12 amino acids. V lost 11 bases and J lost 7, with 17 bases in between. CDR3 coding DNA: TGTGCCCTAACCGCGGGGAGTGGGACCCAGTACTTC. This encodes CALTAGSGTQYF. The variable domain in full, completed from reference TRBV7-9 and TRBJ2-5, reads DTGVSQNPRHKITKRGQNVTFRCDPISEHNRLYWYRQTLGQGPEFLTYFQNEAQLEKSRLLSDRFSAERPKGSFSTLEIQRTEQGDSAMYLCALTAGSGTQYFGPGTRLLVL.

The V and J genes are TRBV27 and TRBJ1-5, with D hard to call. This CDR3 contains 12 residues. Germline assignment: CDR1 MNHEY and CDR2 SMNVEV (reference sequence). V was pared by 8 bases and J by 0 bases, with 5 bases between. CDR3 nucleotide sequence: TGTGCCAGCGGGAGTAGCAATCAGCCCCAGCATTTT. Translating gives CASGSSNQPQHF.

V usage is TRBV2 and J usage is TRBJ2-7; 8 bases agree with TRBD1. The ends lost 6 bases at V and 5 bases at J; junction bases unmatched: 6. The CDR3 length is 13 residues. Germline V CDR1 and CDR2: SNHLY, FYNNEI. The CDR3 spells CASRSTGGNEQYF. The CDR3 nucleotides are TGTGCCAGCAGGAGCACAGGGGGTAACGAGCAGTACTTC.

This rearrangement joins TRBV6-1 to TRBJ1-4; D gene unclear. CDR1 is MNHNS, CDR2 SASEGT, per germline. V was cut by 4 bases and J by 4 bases, with 7 bases left in between. The CDR3 sequence is 13 residues long. The CDR3 nucleotides are TGTGCCAGCAGTGGAGGAGTTAATGAAAAACTGTTTTTT. Translated, it gives CASSGGVNEKLFF.

As concerns this clone: The same CDR3 is also encoded by other DNA sequences in this sample. The CDR3 here is CASSYTRTGQETQYF. In nucleotides, the CDR3 is TGTGCCAGCAGTTATACCCGGACAGGCCAAGAGACCCAGTACTTC. This chain connects TRBV6-5 to TRBJ2-5; 7 nucleotides match TRBD1. Germline values: CDR1 MNHEY, CDR2 SVGAGI. The trim removed 3 bases at V and 1 base at J, leaving 5 bases unmatched. The CDR3 loop spans 15 amino acids.

This clone has a count of ten or more. CDR3: CASSSGWRNQPQHF. CDR3 in DNA: TGTGCCAGCAGCTCAGGGTGGCGCAATCAGCCCCAGCATTTT. This chain uses TRBV12-1 with TRBJ1-5; no check of the table's D call, TRBD1, against the DNA was made. TRBV12-1 is deemed a pseudogene. The CDR3 is made up of 14 amino acids.

The gene calls are TRBV6-6 and TRBJ1-5, with D perhaps matching TRBD1 (5 bases). The CDR3 runs to 14 residues. The germline V gene has CDR1 MNHNY and CDR2 SVGAGI (reference sequence). V gave up 8 bases and J gave up 4 bases, with 15 bases separating them. The CDR3 loop is CASSRSTENQPQHF. The CDR3 coding sequence is TGTGCCAGCTCACGGTCGACAGAGAATCAGCCCCAGCATTTT.

The rearrangement uses TRBV5-1 and TRBJ2-7, with D possibly TRBD2 on 6 matching bases. CDR3 size: 14 residues. The V gene's germline CDR1 is SGHRS and CDR2 YFSETQ. Trimming shortened V by 2 bases and J by 0 bases, and 9 bases separated the two germline ends. The CDR3 nucleotides read TGCGCCAGCAGCTTTAGCGGTTACTCCTACGAGCAGTACTTC. It is translated as CASSFSGYSYEQYF. Combining the CDR3 with reference TRBV5-1 and TRBJ2-7 gives the whole variable domain KAGVTQTPRYLIKTRGQQVTLSCSPISGHRSVSWYQQTPGQGLQFLFEYFSETQRNKGNFPGRFSGRQFSNSRSEMNVSTLELGDSALYLCASSFSGYSYEQYFGPGTRLTVT.

The chain joins TRBV28 to TRBJ2-5, with D unclear. CDR3 length: 12 residues. Germline CDR1 and CDR2: MDHEN and SYDVKM. V lost 6 bases and J lost 4, with 9 bases in between. CDR3 sequence: CASSHPGETQYF. DNA of the CDR3: TGTGCCAGCAGCCACCCCGGAGAGACCCAGTACTTC.

Remarks on this clone: One junction end disagrees with the germline gene, perhaps due to a read error. The genes are TRBV29-1 and TRBJ2-3, with D maybe TRBD1 (6 bases). This CDR3 has 14 residues. Per germline, CDR1 SQVTM and CDR2 ANQGSEA. DNA of the CDR3: TGCAGCGCTGAAGAGGACAGACCCGGGTATACGCAGTATTTT. It specifies CSAEEDRPGYTQYF.

V and J are TRBV6-1 and TRBJ2-5, with a possible D match to TRBD2 (6 bases). Germline V gene data show CDR1 as MNHNS and CDR2 as SASEGT. The CDR3 runs 13 residues. V lost 7 bases and J lost 5, with 14 bases in between. As DNA, the CDR3 is TGTGCCAGCACCCTGGGACTTAAGGAGACCCAGTACTTC. This sequence encodes CASTLGLKETQYF.

In the case of this clone: Other DNA sequences in this specimen translate into the identical CDR3. The chain links TRBV2 to TRBJ2-3; D is ambiguous. Trimming removed 5 bases from V and 6 bases from J, with 12 bases in between. The CDR3 loop spans 13 amino acids. Germline CDR1 SNHLY, CDR2 FYNNEI. CDR3 sequence (DNA): TGTGCCAGCAGTCGACAAGGTACGGATACGCAGTATTTT. It codes for CASSRQGTDTQYF. Using reference TRBV2 and TRBJ2-3 for the parts outside the CDR3, the full variable domain is EPEVTQTPSHQVTQMGQEVILRCVPISNHLYFYWYRQILGQKVEFLVSFYNNEISEKSEIFDDQFSVERPDGSNFTLKIRSTKLEDSAMYFCASSRQGTDTQYFGPGTRLTVL.

The chain couples TRBV7-2 to TRBJ1-6; no definite D call. CDR3 length: 14 residues. V gave up 3 bases and J gave up 9 bases, with 12 bases separating them. CDR1 and CDR2 (germline): SGHTA, FQGNSA. CDR3 loop: CASSLDGVGSPLHF. The CDR3 region has the DNA TGTGCCAGCAGCTTGGACGGCGTGGGTTCACCCCTCCACTTT.

This chain joins TRBV7-2 and TRBJ1-5; D is ambiguous. CDR1 and CDR2 from the germline V gene are SGHTA and FQGNSA. V shed 3 bases and J shed 3 bases, with 18 bases lying between them. The CDR3 is 17 residues long. DNA for the CDR3: TGTGCCAGCAGCTTGGGGTCGTGGTATACCGACAATCAGCCCCAGCATTTT. It encodes CASSLGSWYTDNQPQHF.

V and J are TRBV20-1 and TRBJ2-1; no firm D call. The CDR3 contains 10 residues. Germline lookup yields CDR1 DFQATT and CDR2 SNEGSKA (reference sequence). The V end was cut by 4 bases, the J end by 7 bases, with 5 bases between. CDR3 coding DNA: TGCAGTGCTATCCAGAATGAGCAGTTCTTC. Its protein is CSAIQNEQFF.

This chain connects TRBV9 to TRBJ2-5; TRBD2 aligns across 8 bases. Germline lookup yields CDR1 SGDLS and CDR2 YYNGEE. The ends lost 0 bases at V and 9 bases at J; junction bases unmatched: 10. There are 15 residues in the CDR3. Here the CDR3 DNA reads TGTGCCAGCAGCGTAGAGGGACTAGGGGGAGGGGCCCAGTACTTC. Amino acid sequence: CASSVEGLGGGAQYF.

The chain combines TRBV28 with TRBJ2-1; 10 bases map to TRBD2. Germline CDR1 and CDR2: MDHEN and SYDVKM. The CDR3 has 11 amino acids. V dropped 8 bases and J dropped 15; count of bases not matched to a gene: 7. The CDR3, as DNA: TGTGCCAGCTTTGCCGGGACTAGCGCGTTCTTC. Translation gives CASFAGTSAFF.

The chain combines TRBV18 with TRBJ2-7; D may be TRBD1 or TRBD2 (5 bases each). The CDR3 runs 16 residues. V lost 4 bases, J lost 2 bases, and 18 bases lay in between. From germline, CDR1 is KGHSH and CDR2 LQKENI. CDR3 loop: CASSHMTGTATYEQYF. The CDR3 nucleotides are TGTGCCAGCTCACACATGACCGGGACGGCCACCTACGAGCAGTACTTC.

The chain recombines TRBV4-1 with TRBJ2-5; TRBD2 matches 16 bases. The CDR3 totals 18 residues. V shed 2 bases and J 3 bases; nucleotides not matched to a gene: 6. Germline V CDR1 and CDR2: MGHRA, YSYEKL. The CDR3 bases are TGCGCCAGCAGCCAATGGGGACTAGCGGGGGGGACGAAAGAGACCCAGTACTTC. Its translation is CASSQWGLAGGTKETQYF.